Each of the 5 T cell receptor beta chains below was sequenced from the same sample in a study of regulatory T cells in long-lasting Graves disease. Stated time point: newly diagnosed GD, antithyroid drugs for less than 3 months. There was RNA extracted from PBMCs, and the TCR library was made from it. For TCR beta, libraries came from iRepertoire HTBI primers and Arm-PCR of CDR3 regions. In TCRdb, the multiplex PCR reads were re-called with MiXCR into one record per CDR3 protein. The sample lists around 500,000 distinct CDR3 sequences, about 14% occurring once. The same specimen was also included in a second study, on T cells in Graves' hyperthyroidism and ophthalmopathy.

Here the sequenced sample was peripheral blood mononuclear cells (PBMCs), taken at new diagnosis, from a patient treated with antithyroid drugs. The receptors were sampled from a man aged 25 to 45 with Graves disease.

This clonotype has a handful of counts. This sequence joins TRBV11-2 and TRBJ1-1, with 7 bases identical to TRBD1. The germline CDR1 and CDR2 sequences are SGHAT and FQNNGV. After removal of 5 bases from V and 1 base from J, the junction contained 10 bases not matched to a gene. The CDR3 runs to 16 residues. The CDR3, as DNA: TGTGCCAGCAGCCAGATAAACAGGGGCTCGAACACTGAAGCTTTCTTT. Residues: CASSQINRGSNTEAFF.

The chain couples TRBV29-1 to TRBJ2-2; the D gene is possibly TRBD2 (6 bases). The germline V gene encodes CDR1 SQVTM and CDR2 ANQGSEA. The CDR3 runs 13 residues. Trimming took off 6 bases at V and 10 bases at J, with 18 bases between the two ends. CDR3 coding DNA: TGCAGCGTAACCTCCGGGGGTCCCGAGGAGCTGTTTTTT. Residues: CSVTSGGPEELFF.

Only one count was recorded for this clonotype. This chain uses TRBV18 with TRBJ2-5; 10 bases align to TRBD2. Looked up from germline, CDR1 is KGHSH and CDR2 is LQKENI. The V gene end was trimmed by 3 bases and the J gene end by 3 bases; junction bases not matched to a gene: 19. This CDR3 is 20 amino acids long. CDR3 sequence (DNA): TGTGCCAGCTCACCGGAGCGGGAGGGCCTCTACTTTATACCCAAAGAGACCCAGTACTTC. This encodes CASSPEREGLYFIPKETQYF.

This clonotype has only a few counts. The chain uses TRBV4-1 and TRBJ2-7; 10 bases fit TRBD2. V trimming: 1 base; J trimming: 0 bases; junction bases outside the gene matches: 9. CDR3 length equals 18 residues. Germline loops: CDR1 MGHRA, CDR2 YSYEKL. CDR3 in amino acids: CASSQAFPLAGDSYEQYF. The CDR3 DNA reads TGCGCCAGCAGCCAAGCTTTTCCCCTAGCGGGAGACTCCTACGAGCAGTACTTC.

This clonotype was counted at least ten times. This sequence joins TRBV27 and TRBJ1-1, with 8 nucleotides matching TRBD1. V lost 6 bases, J lost 1 base, and 10 bases stayed unmatched. The germline V gene has CDR1 MNHEY and CDR2 SMNVEV (reference sequence). The CDR3 totals 16 residues. CDR3 DNA: TGTGCCAGCAGCAAACCCGGGACAGGAGGGAACACTGAAGCTTTCTTT. Protein sequence: CASSKPGTGGNTEAFF.